One sample yielded the 7 T cell receptor beta chains listed below, sequenced in a study of blood T cell repertoires in COVID-19. Sequenced by immunoSEQ multiplex PCR; TCRdb stores in-frame clones only, minus some. The sample contains some 250,000 clones, approximately 78% of which appear only once. Sequencing was done on a sample of peripheral blood. The receptors were gathered from a woman aged 60-75 years with active or convalescent COVID-19.

DNA of the CDR3: TGTGCCAGCAGCTTGACCGGGGGGTCCTACAATGAGCAGTTCTTC. As protein: CASSLTGGSYNEQFF. The genes are TRBV5-5 and TRBJ2-1; TRBD2 agrees at 7 bases. V dropped 1 base and J dropped 1; count of bases not matched to a gene: 2. The CDR3 has 15 residues. The germline V gene encodes CDR1 SGHKS and CDR2 YYEKEE (reference sequence).

This clone was counted between two and nine times. The chain has TRBV9 and TRBJ2-3, with D possibly TRBD2 on 6 matching bases. CDR1 and CDR2 (germline): SGDLS, YYNGEE. The CDR3 has 15 residues. The V and J ends lost 4 bases and 4 bases respectively, with 16 bases between them. The CDR3 reads CASSLAGPSPDTQYF. The CDR3 nucleotides read TGTGCCAGCAGCCTTGCGGGGCCCAGCCCAGATACGCAGTATTTT.

V is TRBV27 and J is TRBJ2-7; TRBD2 aligns across 10 bases. The CDR3 spans 17 residues. CDR1 MNHEY and CDR2 SMNVEV come from the germline V gene (reference sequence). The junction had 9 bases not matched to a gene; V was cut back by 2 bases and J by 2 bases. CDR3 DNA sequence: TGTGCCAGCAGTTTACGGTCGCCAGCGGGGGGGCCCTACGAGCAGTACTTC. Amino acid sequence: CASSLRSPAGGPYEQYF.

This clone appeared a few times. CDR3: CASSQGTQGGYGYTF. The CDR3 region has the DNA TGCGCCAGCAGCCAAGGGACCCAAGGGGGCTATGGCTACACCTTC. The V gene is TRBV4-1, the J gene TRBJ1-2; tentative D call: TRBD1 (6 bases). CDR1 and CDR2 (germline): MGHRA, YSYEKL. The V end was cut by 1 base, the J end by 4 bases, with 13 bases between. The CDR3 length is 15 residues.

This clone was recorded only once. The chain joins TRBV6-5 to TRBJ2-7; TRBD2 matches 7 bases. This CDR3 spans 12 amino acids. Germline values: CDR1 MNHEY, CDR2 SVGAGI. After removal of 7 bases from V and 7 bases from J, the junction contained 7 bases not matched to a gene. The DNA for the CDR3 is TGTGCCAGCACCCCGGACGGGGGGGAGCAGTACTTC. Translating gives CASTPDGGEQYF.

The chain uses TRBV12-5 and TRBJ2-1, with TRBD1 identical over 8 bases. V was pared by 7 bases and J by 4 bases, with 9 bases of the junction left unmatched. Looked up from germline, CDR1 is LGHNT and CDR2 is FRNRAP. The CDR3 length is 15 residues. The CDR3: CASARGTGPYNEQFF. The CDR3 DNA follows: TGTGCTAGTGCCCGAGGGACAGGACCTTACAATGAGCAGTTCTTC.

This clone was picked up a small number of times. This rearrangement joins TRBV10-1 to TRBJ2-3; no clear D gene. The CDR3 consists of 14 residues. Germline V gene sequence: CDR1 WNHNN, CDR2 SYGVQD (reference sequence). Trimming left V 2 bases short and J 2 bases short, with 8 bases between. CDR3 loop: CASSEDWHTDTQYF. CDR3 sequence (DNA): TGCGCCAGCAGTGAGGACTGGCACACAGATACGCAGTATTTT.